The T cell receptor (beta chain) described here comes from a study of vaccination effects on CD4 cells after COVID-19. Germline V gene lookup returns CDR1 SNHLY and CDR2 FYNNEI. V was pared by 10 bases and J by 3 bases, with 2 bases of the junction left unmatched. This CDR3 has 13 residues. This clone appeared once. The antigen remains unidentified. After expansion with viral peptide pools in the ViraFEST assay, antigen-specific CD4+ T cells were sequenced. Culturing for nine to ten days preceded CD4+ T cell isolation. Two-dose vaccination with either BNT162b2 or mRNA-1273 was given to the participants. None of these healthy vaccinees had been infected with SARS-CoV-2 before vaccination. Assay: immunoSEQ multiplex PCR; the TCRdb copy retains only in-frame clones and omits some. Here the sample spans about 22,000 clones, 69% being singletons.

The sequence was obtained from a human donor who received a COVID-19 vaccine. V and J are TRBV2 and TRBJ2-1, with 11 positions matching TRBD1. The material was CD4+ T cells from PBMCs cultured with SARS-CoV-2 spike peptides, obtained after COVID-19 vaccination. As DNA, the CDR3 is TGTGCCATCGGGACAGGGGGCTACAATGAGCAGTTCTTC. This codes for CAIGTGGYNEQFF.